There are many counts of the clone carrying this T cell receptor (beta chain). Its antigen is not known. The data were obtained in a study of T cell repertoires in cytomegalovirus infection. Study observations and caveats: Carriers of CMV plus the relevant HLA were identified by cumulative public TCR beta family frequency.

TCRdb re-called the reads with MiXCR, one entry per CDR3 protein. The repertoire holds roughly 990,000 distinct CDR3 sequences, with under 40% as singletons. Source: cultured CD8+ T cells from PBMCs, taken from culture after CMV antigen stimulation. The clonotype was recovered from a human donor in good health (CMV status not recorded). Some clones in this sample may be carry-over from other donors' samples.

The CDR3 here is CSARDFSEQSGRGAFF. In nucleotides, the CDR3 is TGCAGTGCTAGAGATTTTTCGGAACAATCGGGCCGAGGAGCTTTCTTT. V gene TRBV20-1 combines with J gene TRBJ1-1, with D unresolved. The CDR3 runs to 16 residues. V was shortened by 0 bases and J by 10 bases, with 24 bases between the two germline ends. In germline, CDR1 is DFQATT, CDR2 SNEGSKA (reference sequence).